This T cell receptor (beta chain) was profiled in a study of T cell changes during pregnancy in multiple sclerosis. CDR1 is SGHTA, CDR2 FQGTGA, per germline. V was clipped by 1 base and J by 7 bases; unmatched bases: 14. The CDR3 contains 17 residues. Sequenced by immunoSEQ multiplex PCR; TCRdb stores in-frame clones only, minus some. Of about 60,000 clones in the sample, roughly nine tenths were seen once. The chain combines TRBV7-3 with TRBJ1-2, with 8 positions matching TRBD1. This material consisted of CD4+ T cells from peripheral blood mononuclear cells, taken in the first trimester of pregnancy. The TCR originated in a female donor with multiple sclerosis, enrolled in a pregnancy study. The CDR3 region is CASSLNPLGQGAAGYTF. CDR3 coding DNA: TGTGCCAGCAGCTTAAATCCCCTGGGGCAGGGGGCCGCTGGCTACACCTTC. Full variable domain (remainder filled in from reference TRBV7-3 and TRBJ1-2): GAGVSQTPSNKVTEKGKYVELRCDPISGHTALYWYRQSLGQGPEFLIYFQGTGAADDSGLPNDRFFAVRPEGSVSTLKIQRTERGDSAVYLCASSLNPLGQGAAGYTFGSGTRLTVV.